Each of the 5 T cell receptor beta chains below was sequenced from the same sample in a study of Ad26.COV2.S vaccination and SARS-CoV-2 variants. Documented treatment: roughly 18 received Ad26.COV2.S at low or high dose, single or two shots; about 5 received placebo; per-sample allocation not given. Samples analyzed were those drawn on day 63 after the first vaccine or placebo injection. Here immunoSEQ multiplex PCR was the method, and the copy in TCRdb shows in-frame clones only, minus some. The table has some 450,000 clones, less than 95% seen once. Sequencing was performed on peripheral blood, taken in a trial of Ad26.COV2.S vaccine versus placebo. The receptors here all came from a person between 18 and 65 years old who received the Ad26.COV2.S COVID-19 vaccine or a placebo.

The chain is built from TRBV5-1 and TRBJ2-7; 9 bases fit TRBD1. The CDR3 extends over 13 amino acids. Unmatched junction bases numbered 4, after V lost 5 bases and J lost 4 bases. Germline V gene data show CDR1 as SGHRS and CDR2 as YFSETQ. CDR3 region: CASRGQGLYEQYF. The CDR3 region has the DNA TGCGCCAGCAGGGGACAGGGCCTTTACGAGCAGTACTTC.

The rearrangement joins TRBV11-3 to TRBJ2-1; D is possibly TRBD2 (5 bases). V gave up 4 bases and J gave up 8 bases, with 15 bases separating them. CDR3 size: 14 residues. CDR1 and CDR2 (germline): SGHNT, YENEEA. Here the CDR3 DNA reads TGTGCCAGCAGCTCAGGACTGAGCGGTCATGAGCAGTTCTTC. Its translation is CASSSGLSGHEQFF.

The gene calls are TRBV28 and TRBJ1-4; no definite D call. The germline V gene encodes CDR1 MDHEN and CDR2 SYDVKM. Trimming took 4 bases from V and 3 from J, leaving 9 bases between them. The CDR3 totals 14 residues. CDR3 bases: TGTGCCAGCAGTTCCCAAAGGCCTAATGAAAAACTGTTTTTT. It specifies CASSSQRPNEKLFF.

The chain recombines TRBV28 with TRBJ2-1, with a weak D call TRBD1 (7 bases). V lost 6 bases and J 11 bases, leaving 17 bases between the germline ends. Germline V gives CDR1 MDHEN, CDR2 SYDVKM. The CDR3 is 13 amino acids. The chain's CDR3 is CASRRVEGAQQFF. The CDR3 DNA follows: TGTGCCAGCAGGAGGGTGGAGGGGGCCCAGCAGTTCTTC.

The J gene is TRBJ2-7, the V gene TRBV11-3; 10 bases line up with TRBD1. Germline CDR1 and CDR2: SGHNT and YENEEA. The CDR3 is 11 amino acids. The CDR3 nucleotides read TGTTTTCCGGGACAGGGGTCCGAGCAGTACTTC. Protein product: CFPGQGSEQYF.